Detailed here is one TCR beta chain. The sample comes from a study of control samples from healthy donors and cancer patients. The CDR3 length is 15 residues. The V end was cut by 0 bases, the J end by 2 bases, with 9 bases between. Germline V CDR1 and CDR2: LNHDA, SQIVND (reference sequence). Data came from immunoSEQ multiplex PCR; TCRdb stores just in-frame clones and leaves some out. Among some 95,000 clones listed, roughly 92% were seen once. The receptor comes from a human donor in good health. The donor label of this sample is uncertain. The rearrangement uses TRBV19 and TRBJ2-3; perhaps TRBD1 as D (5 bases). Sequenced input: blood. CDR3 DNA: TGTGCCAGTAGTATAGATAAGGGGTACACAGATACGCAGTATTTT. Protein product: CASSIDKGYTDTQYF.